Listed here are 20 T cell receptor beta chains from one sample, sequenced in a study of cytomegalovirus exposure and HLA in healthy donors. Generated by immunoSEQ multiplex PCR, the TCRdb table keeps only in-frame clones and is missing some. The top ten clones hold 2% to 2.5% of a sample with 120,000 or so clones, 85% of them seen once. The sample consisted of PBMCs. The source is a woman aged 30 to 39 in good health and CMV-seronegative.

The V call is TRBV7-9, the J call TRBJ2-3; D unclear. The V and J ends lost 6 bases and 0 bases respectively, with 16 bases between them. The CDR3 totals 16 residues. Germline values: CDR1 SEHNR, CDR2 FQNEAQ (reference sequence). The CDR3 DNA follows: TGTGCCAGCAGTCTTCCAGACACGTCTAGCACAGATACGCAGTATTTT. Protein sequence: CASSLPDTSSTDTQYF.

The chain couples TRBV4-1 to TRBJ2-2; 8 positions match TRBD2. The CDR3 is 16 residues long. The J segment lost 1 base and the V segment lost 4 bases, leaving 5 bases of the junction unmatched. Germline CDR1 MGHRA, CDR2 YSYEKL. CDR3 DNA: TGCGCCAGCAGCCGACTGACTAGCGTGAACACCGGGGAGCTGTTTTTT. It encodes CASSRLTSVNTGELFF.

The CDR3 sequence is CASSVLLAGPNNEQFF. DNA for the CDR3: TGTGCCAGCAGCGTCCTACTAGCGGGGCCAAACAATGAGCAGTTCTTC. The chain couples TRBV9 to TRBJ2-1; 10 bases align to TRBD2. The germline V gene encodes CDR1 SGDLS and CDR2 YYNGEE. The CDR3 totals 16 residues. With V trimmed by 2 bases and J by 5 bases, 7 bases remained unmatched.

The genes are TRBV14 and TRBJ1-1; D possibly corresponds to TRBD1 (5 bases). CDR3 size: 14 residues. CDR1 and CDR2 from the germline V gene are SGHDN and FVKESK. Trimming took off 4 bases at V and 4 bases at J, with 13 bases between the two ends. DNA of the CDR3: TGTGCCAGCAGCCCACAGGTTTGGGGCACTGAAGCTTTCTTT. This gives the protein CASSPQVWGTEAFF.

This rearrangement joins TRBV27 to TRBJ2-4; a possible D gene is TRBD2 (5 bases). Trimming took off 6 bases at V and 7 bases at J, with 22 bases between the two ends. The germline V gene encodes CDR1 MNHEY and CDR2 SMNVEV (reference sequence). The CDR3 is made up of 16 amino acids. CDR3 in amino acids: CASSNERGQRRNIQYF. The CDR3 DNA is TGTGCCAGCAGCAACGAACGGGGTCAAAGGCGTAACATTCAGTACTTC.

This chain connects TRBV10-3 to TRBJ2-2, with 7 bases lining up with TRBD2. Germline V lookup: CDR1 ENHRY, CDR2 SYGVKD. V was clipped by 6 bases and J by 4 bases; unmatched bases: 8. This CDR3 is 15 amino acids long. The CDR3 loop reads CAIREGPGGTGELFF. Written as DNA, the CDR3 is TGTGCCATCAGGGAGGGTCCGGGGGGCACCGGGGAGCTGTTTTTT.

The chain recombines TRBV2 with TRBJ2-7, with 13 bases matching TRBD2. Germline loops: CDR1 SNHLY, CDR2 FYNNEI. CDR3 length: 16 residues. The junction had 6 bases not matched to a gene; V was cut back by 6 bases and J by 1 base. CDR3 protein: CASSPGLAGVSYEQYF. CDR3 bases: TGTGCCAGCAGCCCCGGACTAGCGGGGGTATCCTACGAGCAGTACTTC. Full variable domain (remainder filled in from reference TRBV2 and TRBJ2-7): EPEVTQTPSHQVTQMGQEVILRCVPISNHLYFYWYRQILGQKVEFLVSFYNNEISEKSEIFDDQFSVERPDGSNFTLKIRSTKLEDSAMYFCASSPGLAGVSYEQYFGPGTRLTVT.

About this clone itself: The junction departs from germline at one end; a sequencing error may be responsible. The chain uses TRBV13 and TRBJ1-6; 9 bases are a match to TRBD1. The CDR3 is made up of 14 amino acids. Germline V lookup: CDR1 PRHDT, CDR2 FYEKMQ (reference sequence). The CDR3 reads CAISLDRGDSPLHF. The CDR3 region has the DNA TGTGCCATCAGCCTGGACAGGGGTGATTCACCCCTCCACTTT.

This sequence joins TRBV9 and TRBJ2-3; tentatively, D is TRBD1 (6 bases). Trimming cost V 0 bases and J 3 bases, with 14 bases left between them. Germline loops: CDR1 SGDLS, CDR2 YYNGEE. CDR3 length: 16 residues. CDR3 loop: CASSVGVQGGTDTQYF. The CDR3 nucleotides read TGTGCCAGCAGCGTAGGAGTACAGGGTGGTACAGATACGCAGTATTTT.

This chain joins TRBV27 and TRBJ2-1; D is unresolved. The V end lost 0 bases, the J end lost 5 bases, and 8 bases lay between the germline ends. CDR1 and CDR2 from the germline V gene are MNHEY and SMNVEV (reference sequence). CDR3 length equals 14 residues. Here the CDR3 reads CASSLSELNNEQFF. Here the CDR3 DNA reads TGTGCCAGCAGTTTATCAGAACTGAACAATGAGCAGTTCTTC.

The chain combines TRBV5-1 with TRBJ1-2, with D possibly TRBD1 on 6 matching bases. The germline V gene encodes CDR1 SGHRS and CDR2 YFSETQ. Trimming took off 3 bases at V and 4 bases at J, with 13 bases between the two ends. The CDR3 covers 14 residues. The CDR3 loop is CASSSSGESYGYTF. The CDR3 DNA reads TGCGCCAGCAGCTCTTCAGGGGAAAGCTATGGCTACACCTTC. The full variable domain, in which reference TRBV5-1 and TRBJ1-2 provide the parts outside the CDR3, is KAGVTQTPRYLIKTRGQQVTLSCSPISGHRSVSWYQQTPGQGLQFLFEYFSETQRNKGNFPGRFSGRQFSNSRSEMNVSTLELGDSALYLCASSSSGESYGYTFGSGTRLTVV.

CDR3 coding DNA: TGCAGCGTTGATATGGGGGGCTATGGCTACACCTTC. Its protein product is CSVDMGGYGYTF. This chain connects TRBV29-1 to TRBJ1-2; possibly TRBD1 for D (5 bases). Trimming stripped 3 bases from V and 4 bases from J, with 9 bases between. The CDR3 has 12 amino acids. The germline V gene has CDR1 SQVTM and CDR2 ANQGSEA.

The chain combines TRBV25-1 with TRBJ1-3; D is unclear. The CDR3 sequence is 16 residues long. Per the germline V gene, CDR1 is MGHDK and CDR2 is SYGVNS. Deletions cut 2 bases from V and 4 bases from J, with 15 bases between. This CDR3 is CASSELREGVGNTIYF. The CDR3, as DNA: TGTGCCAGCAGTGAACTGCGGGAGGGTGTGGGAAACACCATATATTTT.

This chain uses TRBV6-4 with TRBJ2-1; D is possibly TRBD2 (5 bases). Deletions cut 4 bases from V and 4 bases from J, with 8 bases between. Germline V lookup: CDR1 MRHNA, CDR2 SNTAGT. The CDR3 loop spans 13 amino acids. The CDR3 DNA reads TGTGCCAGCAGTGTCGGGGAGTACAATGAGCAGTTCTTC. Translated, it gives CASSVGEYNEQFF.

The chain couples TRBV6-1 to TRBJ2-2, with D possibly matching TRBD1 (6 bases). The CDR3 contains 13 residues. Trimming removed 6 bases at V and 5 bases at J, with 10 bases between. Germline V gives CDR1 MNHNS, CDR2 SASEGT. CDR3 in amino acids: CASRQGGTGELFF. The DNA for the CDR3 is TGTGCCAGCAGACAGGGCGGGACCGGGGAGCTGTTTTTT.

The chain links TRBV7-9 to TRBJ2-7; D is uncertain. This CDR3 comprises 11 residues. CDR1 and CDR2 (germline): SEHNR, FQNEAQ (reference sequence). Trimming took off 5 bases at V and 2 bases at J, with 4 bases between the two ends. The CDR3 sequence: CASSRTYEQYF. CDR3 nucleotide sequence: TGTGCCAGCAGCCGTACCTACGAGCAGTACTTC.

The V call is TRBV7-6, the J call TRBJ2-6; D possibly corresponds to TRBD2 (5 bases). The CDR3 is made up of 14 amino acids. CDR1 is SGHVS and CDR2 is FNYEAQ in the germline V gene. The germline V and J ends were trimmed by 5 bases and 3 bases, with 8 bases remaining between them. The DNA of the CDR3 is TGTGCCAGCAGCCCGAGGGTTGGGGCCAACGTCCTGACTTTC. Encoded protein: CASSPRVGANVLTF.

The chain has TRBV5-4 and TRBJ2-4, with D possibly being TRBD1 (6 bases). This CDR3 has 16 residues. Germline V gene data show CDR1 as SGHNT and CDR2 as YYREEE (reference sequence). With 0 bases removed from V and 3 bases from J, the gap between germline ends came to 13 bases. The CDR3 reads CASSLGGGLVKNIQYF. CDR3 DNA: TGTGCCAGCAGCTTGGGTGGGGGCTTGGTCAAAAACATTCAGTACTTC.

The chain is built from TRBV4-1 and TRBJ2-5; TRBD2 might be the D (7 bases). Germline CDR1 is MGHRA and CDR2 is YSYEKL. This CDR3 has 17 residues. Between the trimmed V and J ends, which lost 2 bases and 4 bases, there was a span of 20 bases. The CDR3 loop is CASSQYGGRGVGETQYF. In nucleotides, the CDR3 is TGCGCCAGCAGCCAATACGGGGGGCGGGGAGTCGGAGAGACCCAGTACTTC.

CDR3 sequence (DNA): TGTGCCAGCAGCTGGGGCGGGGGTGACACAGATACGCAGTATTTT. This gives the protein CASSWGGGDTDTQYF. The chain recombines TRBV5-4 with TRBJ2-3, with 7 bases matching TRBD2. Germline V CDR1 and CDR2: SGHNT, YYREEE (reference sequence). J gave up 2 bases and V 3 bases, and 6 bases lay outside the gene matches. The CDR3 consists of 15 residues.